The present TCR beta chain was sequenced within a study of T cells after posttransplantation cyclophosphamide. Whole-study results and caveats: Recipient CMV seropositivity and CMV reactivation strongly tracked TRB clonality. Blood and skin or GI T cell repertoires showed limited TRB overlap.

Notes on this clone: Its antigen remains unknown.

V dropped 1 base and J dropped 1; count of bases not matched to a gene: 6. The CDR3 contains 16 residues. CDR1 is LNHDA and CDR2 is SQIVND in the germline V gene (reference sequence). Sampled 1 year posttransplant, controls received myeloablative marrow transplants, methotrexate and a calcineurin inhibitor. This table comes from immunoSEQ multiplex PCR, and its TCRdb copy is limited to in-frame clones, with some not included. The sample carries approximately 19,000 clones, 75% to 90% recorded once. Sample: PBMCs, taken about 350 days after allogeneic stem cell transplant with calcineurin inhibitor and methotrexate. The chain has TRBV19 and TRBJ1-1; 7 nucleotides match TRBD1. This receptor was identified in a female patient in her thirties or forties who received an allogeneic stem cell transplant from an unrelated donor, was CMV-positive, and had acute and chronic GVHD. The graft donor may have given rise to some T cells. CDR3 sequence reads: CASSIVAGGRNTEAFF. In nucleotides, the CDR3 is TGTGCCAGTAGTATAGTAGCAGGGGGTAGGAACACTGAAGCTTTCTTT.